This T cell receptor beta chain was sequenced in a study of blood T cell repertoires in COVID-19. The wider study: PBMCs, B-cell-depleted T cells, or T cells were the source of the cDNA or gDNA that made up the material.

Study processing details: Estimated nucleated cell counts came from reference gene primer amplification. The data were produced by immunoSEQ multiplex PCR, yet TCRdb's version contains in-frame clones alone and is incomplete. V, J and clone size were drawn from that table, and D and trimming were deduced from the DNA. The sample shows about 54,000 clones, roughly 80% of them seen only once. Material for sequencing was peripheral blood. The receptor was derived from a human donor in a cohort sampled during active or convalescent COVID-19.

In DNA, the CDR3 is TGTGCCAGCAGTCCCCGGGACTTGAATAAAGAGACCCAGTACTTC. Protein sequence: CASSPRDLNKETQYF. The rearrangement uses TRBV6-6 and TRBJ2-5; D may be TRBD2 (6 bases). Trimming cost V 5 bases and J 3 bases, with 16 bases left between them. CDR1 is MNHNY, CDR2 SVGAGI, per germline (reference sequence). CDR3 length: 15 residues.